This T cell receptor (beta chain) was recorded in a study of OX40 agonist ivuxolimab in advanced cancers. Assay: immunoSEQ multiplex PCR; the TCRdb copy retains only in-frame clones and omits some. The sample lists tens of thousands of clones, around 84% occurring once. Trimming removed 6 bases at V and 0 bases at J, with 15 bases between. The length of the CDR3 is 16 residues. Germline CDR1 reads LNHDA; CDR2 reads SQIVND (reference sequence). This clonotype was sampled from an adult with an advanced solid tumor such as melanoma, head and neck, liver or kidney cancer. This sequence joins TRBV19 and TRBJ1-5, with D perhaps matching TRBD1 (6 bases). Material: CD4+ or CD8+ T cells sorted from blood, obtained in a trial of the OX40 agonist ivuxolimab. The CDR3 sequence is CASRDSGTNSNQPQHF. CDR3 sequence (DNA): TGTGCCAGTAGGGACAGCGGGACAAATAGCAATCAGCCCCAGCATTTT.